This is a list of T cell receptor beta chains from one sample in a study of beta chain features in type 1 diabetes. The method was immunoSEQ multiplex PCR; TCRdb's version includes in-frame clones alone and lacks a portion of them. The sample lists about 220,000 clones; approximately 10% were seen once. Sequenced input: central memory CD4+ T cells from blood. Source of these receptors: a man younger than 35 in good health. Each CDR3 is given with its conserved first and last residue. A D gene is named only where the DNA matches it firmly. Size is omitted from some rows. Given values are once, few, many or a class for expanded clones.

. | TRBJ2-3 | few | TRBV7-8 | TGTGCCAGCAGCTTACAACAGCTGACAGATACGCAGTATTTT | CASSLQQLTDTQYF
. | TRBJ2-5 | many | TRBV7-9 | TGTGCCAGCGGTCAAAGTTCCGAGACCCAGTACTTC | CASGQSSETQYF
. | TRBJ1-3 | few | TRBV27 | . | CASASVAGGNTIYF
TRBD2 | TRBJ2-7 | few | TRBV4-2 | TGTGCCAGCAGCCAAGCTGTAGAAGCGGGAGGTGCCTACGAGCAGTACTTC | CASSQAVEAGGAYEQYF
TRBD1 | TRBJ2-3 | few | TRBV6-6 | TGTGCCAGCAGCGGACAGGGATCAGATACGCAGTATTTT | CASSGQGSDTQYF
. | TRBJ2-7 | few | TRBV30 | TGTGCCTGGAGTGACAGCCCCAGATTCTACGAGCAGTACTTC | CAWSDSPRFYEQYF
. | TRBJ1-1 | . | TRBV6-1 | TGTGCAACAGCACCTTTCCAGGCCCAAGCTTTCTTT | CATAPFQAQAFF
. | TRBJ2-5 | few | TRBV27 | TGTGCCAGCAGCCTGTCGATAGGGAAGGGGCAAGAGACCCAGTACTTC | CASSLSIGKGQETQYF
TRBD2 | TRBJ2-1 | . | TRBV30 | TGTGCCTGGACTAGCGGGGCATACAATGAGCAGTTCTTC | CAWTSGAYNEQFF
. | TRBJ1-1 | few | TRBV30 | TGTGCCTGGACCCGTCTTAGGGACACTGAAGCTTTCTTT | CAWTRLRDTEAFF
TRBD2 | TRBJ2-1 | few | TRBV15 | TGTGCCACCAGCAGAGATCCCGGGAGCGGGAGGGTCTATGAGCAGTTCTTC | CATSRDPGSGRVYEQFF
TRBD1 | TRBJ1-1 | . | TRBV18 | TGTGCCAGCTCACTTGACCCTGACAGGGGAAACACTGAAGCTTTCTTT | CASSLDPDRGNTEAFF
TRBD2 | TRBJ2-1 | few | TRBV30 | TGTGCCTGGATTCCGGGACTAGCGGGCCACAATGAGCAGTTCTTC | CAWIPGLAGHNEQFF
. | TRBJ1-2 | few | TRBV15 | TGTGCCACCAGCAGGGGCGGGAGCTATGGCTACACCTTC | CATSRGGSYGYTF
. | TRBJ1-1 | few | TRBV16 | TGTGCCAGCAGCCAATCGTACCAGGGGTACACTGAAGCTTTCTTT | CASSQSYQGYTEAFF
TRBD1 | TRBJ1-2 | . | TRBV27 | TGTGCCAGCAGTTTAAAGTGGACAGGGAACTATGGCTACACCTTC | CASSLKWTGNYGYTF
. | TRBJ1-5 | . | TRBV23-1 | TGCGCCAGCAGTCAATCGTGGAGAACCTATAATCAGCCCCAGCATTTT | CASSQSWRTYNQPQHF
TRBD2 | TRBJ2-7 | . | TRBV27 | TGTGCCAGCAGGCCTTGGGCTAGCGGGAGCTACGAGCAGTACTTC | CASRPWASGSYEQYF
. | TRBJ2-3 | many | TRBV2 | TGTGCCAGCAGTCGACCTGCTGGTGGGACAGATACGCAGTATTTT | CASSRPAGGTDTQYF
TRBD1 | TRBJ1-2 | few | TRBV11-2 | TGTGCCAGCAGCTTAGTTTGGCAGGGGGACTATGGCTACACCTTC | CASSLVWQGDYGYTF
. | TRBJ2-3 | . | TRBV15 | TGTGCCACCAGCAGAGATTCGCGGGGTTGGGGCACAGATACGCAGTATTTT | CATSRDSRGWGTDTQYF
. | TRBJ2-3 | few | TRBV2 | TGTGCCAGCAGGATAATTACAGATACGCAGTATTTT | CASRIITDTQYF
. | TRBJ2-3 | . | TRBV7-9 | TGTGCCAGCAGCTTTGACAGCACAGATACGCAGTATTTT | CASSFDSTDTQYF
TRBD2 | TRBJ2-3 | . | TRBV9 | TGTGCCAGCAGCGCCCATCGGACTAGCGGGAGACTAATAGATACGCAGTATTTT | CASSAHRTSGRLIDTQYF
. | TRBJ1-1 | few | TRBV29-1 | TGCAGCGTTGGGGGGTTGAACACTGAAGCTTTCTTT | CSVGGLNTEAFF
. | TRBJ1-1 | . | TRBV5-1 | TGCGCCAGCAGCGGAAACACTGAAGCTTTCTTT | CASSGNTEAFF
TRBD2 | TRBJ2-7 | few | TRBV30 | TGTGCCTGGGAGGCTAGCGGGAGTTACGAGCAGTACTTC | CAWEASGSYEQYF
TRBD2 | TRBJ2-3 | . | TRBV5-1 | TGCGCCAGCAGCTTGACGGGAGGAACGACAGATACGCAGTATTTT | CASSLTGGTTDTQYF
. | TRBJ2-3 | . | TRBV5-1 | TGCGCCAGCAGCTCATCTTACGGACGCACAGATACGCAGTATTTT | CASSSSYGRTDTQYF
. | TRBJ2-2 | many | TRBV16 | TGTGCCAGCAGCCAATCGCTGCATTACACCGGGGAGCTGTTTTTT | CASSQSLHYTGELFF
. | TRBJ1-5 | . | TRBV2 | TGTGCCAGCCAACCCGACAGGCATAGCAATCAGCCCCAGCATTTT | CASQPDRHSNQPQHF
. | TRBJ2-1 | many | TRBV6-1 | TGTGCCAGCAGTGTAGAACGGTACAATGAGCAGTTCTTC | CASSVERYNEQFF
TRBD1 | TRBJ2-7 | . | TRBV28 | TGTGCCAGCAGCTTGACAGGGATATACGAGCAGTACTTC | CASSLTGIYEQYF
TRBD1 | TRBJ2-2 | many | TRBV10-3 | TGTGCCATCAGCCCCACGGACAGGGTCAACACCGGGGAGCTGTTTTTT | CAISPTDRVNTGELFF
TRBD1 | TRBJ2-1 | few | TRBV7-8 | TGTGCCAGCAGCTTAGAGGGACAGATGGATGAGCAGTTCTTC | CASSLEGQMDEQFF
TRBD2 | TRBJ2-2 | . | TRBV19 | TGTGCCAGTACCCAAGTAGGGACTACCACCGGGGAGCTGTTTTTT | CASTQVGTTTGELFF
TRBD2 | TRBJ2-3 | . | TRBV10-3 | TGTGCCACAAACCCCGTAGCGGGGGGCACAGATACGCAGTATTTT | CATNPVAGGTDTQYF
TRBD1 | TRBJ1-1 | . | TRBV6-5 | TGTGCCACACGACAGGGGCAACACACTGAAGCTTTCTTT | CATRQGQHTEAFF
TRBD2 | TRBJ2-7 | . | TRBV28 | TGTGCCAGCTTCACCAGCGGGGAATTAGAGCAGTACTTC | CASFTSGELEQYF
TRBD2 | TRBJ2-3 | . | TRBV2 | TGTGCCAGCAGTCTTAGCGGGAGGGATACGCAGTATTTT | CASSLSGRDTQYF